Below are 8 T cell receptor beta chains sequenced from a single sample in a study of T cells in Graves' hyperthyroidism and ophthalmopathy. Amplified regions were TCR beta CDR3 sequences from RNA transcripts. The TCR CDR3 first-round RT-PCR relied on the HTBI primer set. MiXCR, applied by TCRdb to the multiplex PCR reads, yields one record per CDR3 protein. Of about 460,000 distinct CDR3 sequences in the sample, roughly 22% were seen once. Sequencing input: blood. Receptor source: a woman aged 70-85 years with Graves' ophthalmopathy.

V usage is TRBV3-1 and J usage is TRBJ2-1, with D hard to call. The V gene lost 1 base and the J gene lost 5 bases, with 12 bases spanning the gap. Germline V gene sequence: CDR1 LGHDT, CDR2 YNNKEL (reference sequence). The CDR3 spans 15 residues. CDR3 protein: CASSQAGSPHNEQFF. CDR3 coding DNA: TGTGCCAGCAGCCAAGCCGGGTCCCCCCACAATGAGCAGTTCTTC.

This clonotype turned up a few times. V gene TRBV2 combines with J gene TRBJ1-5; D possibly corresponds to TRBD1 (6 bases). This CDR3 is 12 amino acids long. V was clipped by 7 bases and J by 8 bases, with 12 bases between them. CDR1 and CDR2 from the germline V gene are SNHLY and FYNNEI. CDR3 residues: CASTTGMEPQHF. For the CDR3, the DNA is TGTGCCAGCACTACAGGGATGGAGCCCCAGCATTTT.

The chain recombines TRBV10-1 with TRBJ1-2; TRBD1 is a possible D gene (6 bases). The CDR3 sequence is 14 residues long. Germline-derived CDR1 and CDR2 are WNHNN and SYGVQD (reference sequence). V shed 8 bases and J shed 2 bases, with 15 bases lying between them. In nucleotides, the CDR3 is TGCGCCAGCGCTCCGGGACAAGACAACTATGGCTACACCTTC. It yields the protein CASAPGQDNYGYTF.

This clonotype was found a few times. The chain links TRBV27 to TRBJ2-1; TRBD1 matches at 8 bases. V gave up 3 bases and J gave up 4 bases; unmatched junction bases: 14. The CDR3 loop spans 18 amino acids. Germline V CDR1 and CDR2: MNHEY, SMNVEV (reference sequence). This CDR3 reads CASSFSPDRDRTYNEQFF. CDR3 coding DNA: TGTGCCAGCAGTTTTTCCCCCGACCGGGACAGGACTTACAATGAGCAGTTCTTC.

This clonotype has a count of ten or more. The CDR3 sequence is CASSFTTSSSYEQYF. The CDR3 bases are TGTGCCAGCAGCTTCACAACTAGCAGTTCCTACGAGCAGTACTTC. V and J are TRBV28 and TRBJ2-7, with a possible D match to TRBD2 (6 bases). V was cut by 6 bases and J by 1 base, with 16 bases left in between. The CDR3 is made up of 15 amino acids. Per germline, CDR1 MDHEN and CDR2 SYDVKM.

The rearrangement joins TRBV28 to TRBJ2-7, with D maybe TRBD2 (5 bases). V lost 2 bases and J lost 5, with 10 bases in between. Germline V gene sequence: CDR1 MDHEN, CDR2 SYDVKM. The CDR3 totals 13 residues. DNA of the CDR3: TGTGCCAGCAGTTTACGGGCCGGGGACGAGCAGTACTTC. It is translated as CASSLRAGDEQYF. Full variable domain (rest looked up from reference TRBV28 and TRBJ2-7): DVKVTQSSRYLVKRTGEKVFLECVQDMDHENMFWYRQDPGLGLRLIYFSYDVKMKEKGDIPEGYSVSREKKERFSLILESASTNQTSMYLCASSLRAGDEQYFGPGTRLTVT.

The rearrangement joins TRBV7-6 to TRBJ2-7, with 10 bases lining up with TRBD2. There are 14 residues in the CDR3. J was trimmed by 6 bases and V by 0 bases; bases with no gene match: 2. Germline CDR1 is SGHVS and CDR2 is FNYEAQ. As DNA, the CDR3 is TGTGCCAGCAGCTTAGCGGAGCGGGGGGGCGAGCAGTACTTC. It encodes CASSLAERGGEQYF.

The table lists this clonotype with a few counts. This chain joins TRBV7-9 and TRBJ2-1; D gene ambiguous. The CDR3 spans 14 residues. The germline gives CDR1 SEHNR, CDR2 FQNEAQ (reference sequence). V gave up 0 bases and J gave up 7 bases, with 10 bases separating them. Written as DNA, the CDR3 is TGTGCCAGCAGCTTAGCAGCTGCCTTGAATGAGCAGTTCTTC. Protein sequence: CASSLAAALNEQFF.